The source of this T cell receptor (beta chain) is a study of blood T cells in healthy people across ages. Regarding the study as a whole: Diversity figures based on one million T cells were deemed too low. Per-million-T-cell TCR beta diversity fell roughly linearly with age.

Primed by a sample-barcoded 5' primer and a J-beta primer mix, a second PCR proceeded for 7 to 11 cycles. MiXCR was run by TCRdb on the 5' RACE reads, yielding one entry per CDR3 protein. The sample has 600,000 or so distinct CDR3 sequences, about 30% seen once. Notes on this clonotype: Its antigen remains unidentified.

Donor samples were obtained from healthy Caucasian individuals from Russia, aged roughly 6 to 95. In each sample, at least 6 million PBMCs were isolated. Sequencing input: blood. The clonotype was recovered from a woman aged 80 or over in good health.

CDR3 sequence reads: CSSRGGLATDTQYF. CDR3 DNA sequence: TGCAGCAGTAGGGGGGGACTAGCAACAGATACGCAGTATTTT. The chain is built from TRBV29-1 and TRBJ2-3; the match to TRBD2 covers 9 bases. The V gene end was trimmed by 8 bases and the J gene end by 3 bases; junction bases not matched to a gene: 9. CDR1 is SQVTM and CDR2 is ANQGSEA in the germline V gene. There are 14 residues in the CDR3.